Following are 27 T cell receptor beta chains from one sample sequenced in a study of spatial heterogeneity in lung cancer (dated by TCRdb to 2018 to 2020). To prepare the library, 5' RACE was applied. Sequencing took place on a NextSeq 500. TCRdb trimmed the raw reads at Q25, called clones with MiXCR and kept productive beta chains. Entries that share a CDR3 protein sequence are merged under the most common genes and DNA. Across this sample there are 95,000 to 130,000 distinct CDR3 sequences, with less than 15% seen only once. The ten most abundant clones make up roughly 15% of the sample. According to the study, the label for this sample's time point signals: blood at routine non-recurrence follow-up after resection. Without any cell sorting, TCR sequencing was performed on whole RNA extracted either from tumor and nontumor lung tissue or from cryopreserved PBMC samples. Specimen: PBMCs, collected at follow-up. All receptors derive from a male donor with early-stage non-small cell lung cancer.

The chain joins TRBV9 to TRBJ1-6; D is ambiguous. V was clipped by 7 bases and J by 8 bases, with 13 bases between them. The V gene's germline CDR1 is SGDLS and CDR2 YYNGEE. The CDR3 consists of 13 residues. The CDR3 region is CASREGWDSPLHF. The CDR3 DNA sequence: TGTGCCAGCCGGGAGGGATGGGATTCACCCCTCCACTTT.

The gene calls are TRBV28 and TRBJ2-1; 9 bases are a match to TRBD2. This CDR3 is 17 amino acids long. The germline gives CDR1 MDHEN, CDR2 SYDVKM. Germline trimming cut 6 bases from V and 0 bases from J; bases unmatched to any gene: 9. The CDR3 DNA reads as TGTGCCAGCAGAACCAGCGGGGGGCCCATCTCCTACAATGAGCAGTTCTTC. This gives the protein CASRTSGGPISYNEQFF.

This clonotype was seen a handful of times. The chain couples TRBV5-6 to TRBJ1-6; tentatively, D is TRBD1 (5 bases). The CDR3 contains 16 residues. The germline V gene has CDR1 SGHDT and CDR2 YYEEEE. The ends were cut back, 1 base at V and 6 bases at J, with 14 bases in the middle. CDR3 amino acids: CASSLTGPVLNSPLHF. CDR3 DNA sequence: TGTGCCAGCAGCTTGACAGGCCCTGTGCTTAATTCACCCCTCCACTTT.

CDR3 nucleotides: TGCAGTGTCACCCAGCAGCGGGGACTTAATTCACCCCTCCACTTT. Residues: CSVTQQRGLNSPLHF. The V gene is TRBV20-1, the J gene TRBJ1-6; the D gene is possibly TRBD1 (5 bases). Germline CDR1 and CDR2: DFQATT and SNEGSKA (reference sequence). V was pared by 7 bases and J by 6 bases, with 19 bases between. The CDR3 is 15 residues long.

Only a few counts were recorded for this clonotype. V usage is TRBV2 and J usage is TRBJ2-7; the D is unclear. The V end was cut by 5 bases, the J end by 4 bases, with 9 bases between. Germline CDR1 and CDR2: SNHLY and FYNNEI. This CDR3 has 12 residues. In DNA, the CDR3 is TGTGCCAGCAGTCCGTGGGAATACGAGCAGTACTTC. Translated: CASSPWEYEQYF.

This clonotype has at least ten counts. The chain employs TRBV6-1 and TRBJ2-7, with 8 bases that match TRBD1. CDR1 is MNHNS and CDR2 is SASEGT in the germline V gene. The V gene end was trimmed by 4 bases and the J gene end by 5 bases; junction bases not matched to a gene: 7. This CDR3 is 14 amino acids long. CDR3 nucleotides: TGTGCCAGCAGTGGGACAGGGCTATGGGACGAGCAGTACTTC. This translates into CASSGTGLWDEQYF.

CDR3 coding DNA: TGTGCCAGCAGCACCTTCCGGGGCCGCTGGGACTACGAGCAGTACTTC. It translates to CASSTFRGRWDYEQYF. The V gene is TRBV7-3, the J gene TRBJ2-7; D may be TRBD1 or TRBD2 (5 bases each). The CDR3 contains 16 residues. V was clipped by 5 bases and J by 3 bases, with 20 bases between them. Looked up from germline, CDR1 is SGHTA and CDR2 is FQGTGA.

A few counts support this clonotype. The chain carries TRBV29-1 and TRBJ2-5; D not certain. Germline CDR1 reads SQVTM; CDR2 reads ANQGSEA. The CDR3 loop spans 12 amino acids. V shed 3 bases and J shed 2 bases, with 7 bases lying between them. CDR3 region: CSVEARQETQYF. CDR3 sequence (DNA): TGCAGCGTTGAGGCTAGACAAGAGACCCAGTACTTC.

This clonotype was observed a handful of times. V gene TRBV7-9 combines with J gene TRBJ2-5, with D perhaps matching TRBD1 (5 bases). This CDR3 region has 14 residues. CDR1 and CDR2 (germline): SEHNR, FQNEAQ (reference sequence). Trimming took off 6 bases at V and 0 bases at J, with 11 bases between the two ends. The CDR3 spells CASSSEDNQETQYF. The CDR3 DNA is TGTGCCAGCAGTTCCGAGGACAACCAAGAGACCCAGTACTTC.

In this sample, this clonotype turned up a few times. The chain combines TRBV7-2 with TRBJ1-2; D not certain. The V gene lost 1 base and the J gene lost 5 bases, with 11 bases spanning the gap. The CDR3 is 14 residues long. Germline loops: CDR1 SGHTA, CDR2 FQGNSA. CDR3 in DNA: TGTGCCAGCAGCTTAGGGGCAAATCATTATGGCTACACCTTC. Residues: CASSLGANHYGYTF. Drawing the rest from reference TRBV7-2 and TRBJ1-2, the complete variable domain is GAGVSQSPSNKVTEKGKDVELRCDPISGHTALYWYRQSLGQGLEFLIYFQGNSAPDKSGLPSDRFSAERTGGSVSTLTIQRTQQEDSAVYLCASSLGANHYGYTFGSGTRLTVV.

The gene calls are TRBV6-2 or TRBV6-3 and TRBJ2-6; 9 nucleotides agree with TRBD2. In germline, CDR1 is MNHEY, CDR2 SVGEGT. There are 17 residues in the CDR3. V lost 5 bases, J lost 2 bases, and 7 bases stayed unmatched. The CDR3 loop is CASSPFAGGPGANVLTF. CDR3 DNA sequence: TGTGCCAGCAGTCCATTCGCGGGGGGGCCTGGGGCCAACGTCCTGACTTTC.

This clonotype appeared a few times. The rearrangement links TRBV6-6 to TRBJ2-3; 7 nucleotides align to TRBD1. V dropped 5 bases and J dropped 2; count of bases not matched to a gene: 13. Germline V gene lookup returns CDR1 MNHNY and CDR2 SVGAGI (reference sequence). The CDR3 has 17 residues. The DNA for the CDR3 is TGTGCCAGCAGTCGACGAACCCCGGGACAGTTCACAGATACGCAGTATTTT. Its protein product is CASSRRTPGQFTDTQYF.

The table lists this clonotype with many counts. V usage is TRBV28 and J usage is TRBJ2-3; maybe TRBD2 (6 bases). Germline V lookup: CDR1 MDHEN, CDR2 SYDVKM. V was pared by 3 bases and J by 2 bases, with 9 bases between. CDR3 size: 14 residues. The CDR3 sequence is CASSLLLATDTQYF. CDR3 bases: TGTGCCAGCAGTTTGCTACTAGCCACAGATACGCAGTATTTT.

The V call is TRBV29-1, the J call TRBJ2-3; 9 positions match TRBD1. V gave up 6 bases and J gave up 1 base; unmatched junction bases: 11. Germline lookup yields CDR1 SQVTM and CDR2 ANQGSEA. CDR3 length equals 16 residues. The CDR3 region has the DNA TGCAGCGTAGACTCCCGGAGACAGGGGGGCACAGATACGCAGTATTTT. This gives the protein CSVDSRRQGGTDTQYF.

Many counts were recorded for this clonotype. V gene TRBV4-2 combines with J gene TRBJ2-5; D unresolved. V was clipped by 0 bases and J by 4 bases, with 9 bases between them. CDR3 length: 14 amino acids. In germline, CDR1 is LGHNA, CDR2 YNFKEQ. The CDR3 DNA sequence: TGTGCCAGCAGCCAAGAAGTGGGAACAGAGACCCAGTACTTC. This encodes CASSQEVGTETQYF.

There are a few counts of this clonotype. The rearrangement links TRBV28 to TRBJ2-7, with D perhaps TRBD2 (6 bases). V was cut by 10 bases and J by 4 bases, with 20 bases left in between. The CDR3 covers 14 residues. Per the germline V gene, CDR1 is MDHEN and CDR2 is SYDVKM. This chain's CDR3 is CATTSRGGSYEQYF. The CDR3 nucleotides are TGTGCCACCACCTCCCGTGGAGGGTCTTACGAGCAGTACTTC.

This CDR3 is CASSPDPGTGSYEQYF. CDR3 DNA sequence: TGTGCCAGCAGCCCCGATCCCGGGACAGGGTCCTACGAGCAGTACTTC. The chain links TRBV9 to TRBJ2-7; 9 positions agree with TRBD1. The germline CDR1 and CDR2 sequences are SGDLS and YYNGEE. V lost 4 bases, J lost 1 base, and 9 bases stayed unmatched. CDR3 length: 16 amino acids.

This clonotype has at least ten counts. The chain is built from TRBV28 and TRBJ2-7; maybe TRBD2 (5 bases). Germline values: CDR1 MDHEN, CDR2 SYDVKM. The CDR3 loop spans 11 amino acids. V was pared by 6 bases and J by 3 bases, with 6 bases between. The CDR3 bases are TGTGCCAGCAGGAGGGACTACGAGCAGTACTTC. This gives the protein CASRRDYEQYF.

This clonotype was seen many times. The rearrangement joins TRBV7-2 to TRBJ2-1, with 8 positions matching TRBD2. J lost 0 bases, V lost 1 base, and 2 bases had no gene match. Germline loops: CDR1 SGHTA, CDR2 FQGNSA. This CDR3 has 16 amino acids. The CDR3 sequence: CASSLGRGVSYNEQFF. The DNA of the CDR3 is TGTGCCAGCAGCTTAGGGCGGGGGGTCTCCTACAATGAGCAGTTCTTC. The full variable domain, with the rest looked up from reference TRBV7-2 and TRBJ2-1, is GAGVSQSPSNKVTEKGKDVELRCDPISGHTALYWYRQSLGQGLEFLIYFQGNSAPDKSGLPSDRFSAERTGGSVSTLTIQRTQQEDSAVYLCASSLGRGVSYNEQFFGPGTRLTVL.

This clonotype occurred a few times. The chain uses TRBV2 and TRBJ2-5; D perhaps matches TRBD1 (5 bases). Trimming took 4 bases from V and 4 from J, leaving 16 bases between them. Looked up from germline, CDR1 is SNHLY and CDR2 is FYNNEI. The CDR3 totals 15 residues. The CDR3 reads CASSAQGSRGETQYF. The CDR3 region has the DNA TGTGCCAGCAGTGCTCAGGGTTCTAGGGGAGAGACCCAGTACTTC.

The rearrangement links TRBV18 to TRBJ1-1; D unresolved. Germline loops: CDR1 KGHSH, CDR2 LQKENI. This CDR3 has 16 amino acids. V lost 3 bases and J lost 1, with 15 bases in between. This CDR3 is CASSPFYSEANTEAFF. CDR3 DNA: TGTGCCAGCTCACCGTTCTATTCGGAAGCGAACACTGAAGCTTTCTTT.

In this sample, this clonotype turned up many times. The chain couples TRBV10-3 to TRBJ2-1; maybe TRBD2 (7 bases). CDR3 length: 15 amino acids. CDR1 is ENHRY and CDR2 is SYGVKD in the germline V gene. Trimming pared 3 bases from V and 4 bases from J, leaving 13 bases between. CDR3 amino acids: CAISDSGGPYNEQFF. CDR3 in DNA: TGTGCCATCAGTGATTCGGGGGGCCCTTACAATGAGCAGTTCTTC.

In this sample, this clonotype turned up many times. The chain couples TRBV28 to TRBJ2-7, with D perhaps matching TRBD2 (5 bases). This CDR3 is 13 amino acids long. Germline V gene data show CDR1 as MDHEN and CDR2 as SYDVKM. The germline V and J ends were trimmed by 2 bases and 3 bases, with 8 bases remaining between them. The CDR3 DNA follows: TGTGCCAGCAGTTTAATCGGGGTCTACGAGCAGTACTTC. Translating gives CASSLIGVYEQYF.

The rearrangement links TRBV5-4 to TRBJ1-4; tentative D call: TRBD1 (6 bases). Germline CDR1 SGHNT, CDR2 YYREEE (reference sequence). V lost 5 bases and J 5 bases, leaving 16 bases between the germline ends. This CDR3 comprises 15 residues. The CDR3 DNA reads TGTGCCAGCAGTTTTTTCAGGGGAAGAAATGAAAAACTGTTTTTT. It is translated as CASSFFRGRNEKLFF.

This clonotype was counted ten times or more. The rearrangement links TRBV10-3 to TRBJ2-5, with TRBD1 as a possible D gene (6 bases). Germline CDR1 ENHRY, CDR2 SYGVKD. The CDR3 covers 13 residues. Trimming took off 3 bases at V and 5 bases at J, with 10 bases between the two ends. For the CDR3, the DNA is TGTGCCATCAGTGAAATAGGGGGTGAGACCCAGTACTTC. Protein: CAISEIGGETQYF.

This clonotype was detected many times. The chain couples TRBV9 to TRBJ1-1, with D possibly TRBD1 on 5 matching bases. The CDR3 has 14 amino acids. The germline CDR1 and CDR2 sequences are SGDLS and YYNGEE. Trimming stripped 2 bases from V and 1 base from J, with 9 bases between. CDR3 nucleotide sequence: TGTGCCAGCAGCGTTGGGACCGCGAACACTGAAGCTTTCTTT. This gives the protein CASSVGTANTEAFF.

The chain employs TRBV14 and TRBJ2-2; D is perhaps TRBD2 (6 bases). Germline V lookup: CDR1 SGHDN, CDR2 FVKESK. Trimming took off 4 bases at V and 5 bases at J, with 14 bases between the two ends. The CDR3 sequence is 15 residues long. The CDR3 loop reads CASSPSPRGTGELFF. In DNA, the CDR3 is TGTGCCAGCAGCCCCAGCCCCCGGGGGACCGGGGAGCTGTTTTTT.